This T cell receptor beta chain appears in the sequencing data of a study of response to subunit inactivated influenza vaccine (dated by TCRdb to between 2017 and 2018). At the level of the whole study: Deep quantitative profiling of the T cell receptor repertoire was used in the study to follow responses to a trivalent subunit inactivated influenza vaccine.

Paper-wide results and their limitations: According to the authors, only a limited number of new T cells may be recruited by each seasonal influenza vaccination.

Library creation used RT-PCR. The listed sequencing device is Illumina HiSeq 2500. TCRdb took the public reads, trimmed them with fastp at Q25, ran MiXCR for clone calling and kept in-frame beta chains. Each entry merges the rows of one CDR3 protein and shows their most common DNA and genes. The sample table contains a few hundred thousand distinct CDR3 sequences; only one count was recorded for 12% to 15% of them. The ten largest clonotypes hold roughly 11% of the sample. In the case of this clonotype: Its antigen is unknown. No base qualities exist here, and no much larger clone lies one base off it.

CDR1 is given as MNHNS and CDR2 as SASEGT, both from the germline V gene. V loses 2 bases at its end and J loses 0 bases; junction bases beyond the gene matches: 6. Counted from cysteine to phenylalanine, this CDR3 has 17 amino acids. Only the CDR3 region is kept as DNA, spanning 51 bases read in frame from base 1. This sequence originates from a man over 45 who received an inactivated influenza vaccine. Donor details come from another sample of the same person, matched by shared clones. The starting material was PBMCs from blood, obtained 11 to 12 days after vaccination. The chain joins TRBV6-1 to TRBJ1-4; the junction holds 7 bases that match TRBD1. The sequenced DNA is TGTGCCAGCAGTGAACTGGGACAGATAGCAACTAATGAAAAACTGTTTTTT. This yields the protein CASSELGQIATNEKLFF.